This TCR beta chain was captured in a study of control samples from healthy donors and cancer patients. In this sample, this clone turned up once. V lost 2 bases and J lost 0, with 11 bases in between. There are 16 residues in the CDR3. Germline loops: CDR1 SGDLS, CDR2 YYNGEE. Repertoires were generated with immunoSEQ multiplex PCR, while TCRdb's copy carries only in-frame clones and drops some. The sample consists of 150,000 to 200,000 clones, approximately 94% of them appearing once. This chain connects TRBV9 to TRBJ2-2, with D perhaps TRBD1 (5 bases). The clonotype comes from a woman aged 18 to 35 in good health. What was sequenced was blood. DNA of the CDR3: TGTGCCAGCAGCGTTGGACATTTCGCGAACACCGGGGAGCTGTTTTTT. This encodes CASSVGHFANTGELFF. The whole variable domain, remainder taken from reference TRBV9 and TRBJ2-2, is DSGVTQTPKHLITATGQRVTLRCSPRSGDLSVYWYQQSLDQGLQFLIQYYNGEERAKGNILERFSAQQFPDLHSELNLSSLELGDSALYFCASSVGHFANTGELFFGEGSRLTVL.